Sequencing of this T cell receptor beta chain was carried out in a study of regulatory T cells in long-lasting Graves disease (dated by TCRdb to about 2021). In terms of the full investigation: Newly diagnosed Graves' disease patients had taken antithyroid drugs for less than 3 months. Patients with persistent Graves' disease were compared with patients with newly diagnosed Graves' disease using TCR sequencing and RNA sequencing of peripheral blood. The study was registered as a clinical trial and conducted in China. A total of around 35 samples underwent TCR sequencing: some 13 from persistent and about 20 from newly diagnosed Graves' disease patients. General conclusions and limits of the study: The authors noted that the small sample size was a limitation that may lower accuracy. Sequencing and analysis were restricted to the TCR beta chain. Persistent disease showed preferential use of TRBV28, TRBJ1-2 and TRBJ2-5, whereas newly diagnosed disease favored TRBV20-1 and TRBJ2-1. Persistent Graves' disease patients showed lower TCR Shannon entropy and fewer highly expanded clones than newly diagnosed patients, suggesting clonal expansion. Peripheral blood alone was examined, since thyroid tissue, which constituted the primary lesion, could not be accessed. Persistent patients shared more public clonotypes among themselves (2,741) than newly diagnosed patients did (approximately 900).

The CDR3 runs 14 residues from the cysteine to the phenylalanine. The kept DNA is CDR3 alone, 42 bases in frame from the first base. From the germline V gene (reference sequence), CDR1 is DFQATT and CDR2 is SNEGSKA. Trimming takes 8 bases off V and 3 bases off J; junction bases not matched to a gene: 8. The time point label for this specimen denotes: newly diagnosed GD, antithyroid drugs for less than 3 months. RNA was extracted from PBMCs in TRIzol for both TCR sequencing and RNA sequencing. Graves' disease was diagnosed according to American Thyroid Association guidelines. Patients were recruited from an endocrinology department in Xi'an, China. From each patient, 7.5 to 9.5 milliliters of peripheral blood was collected into an EDTA anticoagulant tube. Ficoll Paque Plus density gradient separation was used to isolate PBMCs, and no additional T cell sorting was done. An Agilent 2100 Bioanalyzer and agarose gel were used to check RNA quality, and a NanoDrop 2000 was used to measure RNA concentration.

The receptor library was made with multiplex PCR. The sequencer was an Illumina HiSeq 4000. TCR beta libraries were built with iRepertoire HTBI primers and Arm-PCR amplification of CDR3 regions. Before sequencing, the PCR products went through gel purification. As for the authors' bioinformatics: A total of some 65 TRBV and approximately 13 TRBJ segments were identified across samples and were used for gene usage analysis of CDR3 amino acid clonotypes. Filtered high-quality paired reads were merged into contigs using COPE and FqMerger. Contigs were aligned with BLAST to IMGT TRBV, TRBD and TRBJ reference genes, and CDR3 was defined per IMGT. Any clonotype with a frequency above 0.1% was counted as a highly expanded clone. Shannon entropy served as the measure of repertoire diversity, while the Gini coefficient captured V-J evenness. A clonotype was considered public if more than one individual shared it. TCRdb reprocessed the public reads (quality trimming at Q25 with fastp, clone calling with MiXCR) and kept in-frame beta chains. Entries are consolidated by CDR3 protein sequence, retaining the most common genes and DNA. It is TCRdb's table, rather than the study itself, that gives the V and J calls and clone size. This sample comprises roughly 380,000 distinct CDR3 sequences, 15% to 20% of them detected only once. The ten largest clones add up to approximately 30% of the sample.

This clonotype was detected ten times or more. Its antigen specificity is not known. No base qualities exist here, and no much larger clone lies one base off it. This sample also appeared in a second study, on T cells in Graves' hyperthyroidism and ophthalmopathy. That second report states: A patient counted as having stable Graves' hyperthyroidism if no progression to ophthalmopathy occurred over 18 months of follow-up. Hyperthyroidism patients were aged 18 to 65 years and newly diagnosed, with disease duration of less than 2 months. Exclusion was applied to patients with uncontrolled infections, other autoimmune diseases, pregnancy or lactation. Diagnoses were based on clinical symptoms, serum thyroxine and TRAb, thyroid ultrasound and orbital computed tomography. For the first round of RT-PCR on the TCR CDR3, the HTBI primer set was used together with the Qiagen OneStep RT-PCR kit. Most expanded thyroid clonotypes (frequency above 0.001) were also detected in blood, a finding suggesting that blood repertoires may reflect thyroid immune responses. A 13 V-J signature model separated ophthalmopathy from stable hyperthyroidism, with 87.88% sensitivity and 81% to 83% specificity in cross-validation and 80%/75% in testing. During validation, the model predicted progression to ophthalmopathy a median of around six months ahead of onset, with more than 60% sensitivity and less than 85% specificity. TCR V-J signatures able to tell the groups apart were searched for in a discovery cohort of 95 or so patients, of whom roughly 42 had Graves' ophthalmopathy and 57 had stable Graves' hyperthyroidism. Whether ophthalmopathy could be predicted prospectively was tested in an independent validation cohort made up of approximately 19 hyperthyroidism patients plus 17 patients who later progressed to ophthalmopathy. The 100 discovery patients were divided at random into training and test sets in a 7:3 ratio. In addition, the study compared T-cell repertoires in thyroid tissue and in blood from roughly 6 Graves' hyperthyroidism patients. Following sampling, methimazole starting at 30 mg daily was given to hyperthyroidism patients, and high-dose intravenous methylprednisolone was given to ophthalmopathy patients. Libraries were constructed in a second round of multiplex PCR, after which size selection and purification were carried out. Libraries were sequenced paired-end with 100 bp reads on an Illumina HiSeq2000. SOAPnuke was used to process the raw data, throwing out any read that contained adapters or uncalled bases, had a mean Phred below 15, or lacked an exact constant-primer or identifier match. High-quality paired reads were merged with COPE v1.2.5, and unique nucleotide sequences were defined as clonotypes. Clonotypes were aligned to IMGT TRBV, TRBD and TRBJ reference segments using MiTCR v1.1. Analysis was restricted to V-J combinations with a frequency above 0.0001, which covered 99% to 99.2% of repertoires. The TCS score was defined as the ratio of F50 (clonal expansion) to E x V (chaos), calculated using BLOSUM62-based TCRdist between CDR3 peptides within each V-J. Welch's t-statistics and random forest reduced some 510 V-J features to 13, which were used in a naive Bayes classifier (R e1071). No statistical method was used to fix the sample size in advance, and group allocation was not hidden from the investigators. According to the paper, TCR Vbeta CDR3 sequencing was carried out on approximately 140 peripheral blood samples, which came from under 50 ophthalmopathy, fewer than 80 hyperthyroidism and about 17 progressor patients.

Here the chain combines TRBV20-1 and TRBJ1-5; 9 central bases correspond to TRBD1. The TCR was taken from a man between 40 and 49 years old with Graves disease. Donor details come from another sample of the same person, matched by shared clones. The sample was peripheral blood mononuclear cells (PBMCs), taken at new diagnosis, from a patient treated with antithyroid drugs. In nucleotide form, the sequence is TGCAGTTCGGTCCGGGACAGGGTCAATCAGCCCCAGCATTTT. This is translated as CSSVRDRVNQPQHF.